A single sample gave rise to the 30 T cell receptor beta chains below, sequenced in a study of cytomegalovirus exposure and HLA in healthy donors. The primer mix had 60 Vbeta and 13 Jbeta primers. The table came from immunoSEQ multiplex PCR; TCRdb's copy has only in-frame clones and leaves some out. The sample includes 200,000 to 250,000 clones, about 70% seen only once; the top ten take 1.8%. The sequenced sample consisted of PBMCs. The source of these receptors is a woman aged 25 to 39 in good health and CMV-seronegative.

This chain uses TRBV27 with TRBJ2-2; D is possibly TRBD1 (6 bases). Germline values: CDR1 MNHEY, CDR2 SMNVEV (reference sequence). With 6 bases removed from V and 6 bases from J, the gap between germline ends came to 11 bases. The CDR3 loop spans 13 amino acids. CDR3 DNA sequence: TGTGCCAGCAGCAGACAGGCTGCCGGGGAGCTGTTTTTT. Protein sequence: CASSRQAAGELFF.

The CDR3 is CATETLAKKDYEQYF. The CDR3 coding sequence is TGTGCCACCGAAACGTTAGCGAAAAAAGACTACGAGCAGTACTTC. The chain is built from TRBV7-9 and TRBJ2-7, with D perhaps TRBD2 (5 bases). Trimming pared 10 bases from V and 3 bases from J, leaving 22 bases between. The V gene's germline CDR1 is SEHNR and CDR2 FQNEAQ (reference sequence). The CDR3 has 15 amino acids. The full variable domain, with the rest looked up from reference TRBV7-9 and TRBJ2-7, is DTGVSQNPRHKITKRGQNVTFRCDPISEHNRLYWYRQTLGQGPEFLTYFQNEAQLEKSRLLSDRFSAERPKGSFSTLEIQRTEQGDSAMYLCATETLAKKDYEQYFGPGTRLTVT.

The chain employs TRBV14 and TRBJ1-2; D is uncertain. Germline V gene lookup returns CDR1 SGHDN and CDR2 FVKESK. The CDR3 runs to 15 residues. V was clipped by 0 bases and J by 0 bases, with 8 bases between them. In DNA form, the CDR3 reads TGTGCCAGCAGCCAAGAGCGTATTTCTAACTATGGCTACACCTTC. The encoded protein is CASSQERISNYGYTF.

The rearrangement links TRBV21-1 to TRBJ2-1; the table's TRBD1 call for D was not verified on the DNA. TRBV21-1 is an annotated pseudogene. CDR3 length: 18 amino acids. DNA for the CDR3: TGTGCCAGCAGCAAAGCGTCTGTGGGAAGTACAGGGGTCAATGAGCAGTTCTTC. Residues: CASSKASVGSTGVNEQFF.

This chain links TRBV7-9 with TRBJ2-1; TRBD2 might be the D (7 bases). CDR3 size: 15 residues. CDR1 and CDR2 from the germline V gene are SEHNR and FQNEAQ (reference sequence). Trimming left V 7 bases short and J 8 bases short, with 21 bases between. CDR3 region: CASNLAQGGGDEQFF. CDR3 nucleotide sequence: TGTGCCAGCAACCTAGCGCAAGGAGGGGGGGATGAGCAGTTCTTC.

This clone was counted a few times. CDR3 in amino acids: CASSWGWTENTEAFF. The CDR3 nucleotides are TGTGCCAGCAGTTGGGGATGGACAGAAAACACTGAAGCTTTCTTT. The chain recombines TRBV6-6 with TRBJ1-1; D is possibly TRBD1 (6 bases). The CDR3 totals 15 residues. Trimming stripped 4 bases from V and 2 bases from J, with 14 bases between. From germline, CDR1 is MNHNY and CDR2 SVGAGI (reference sequence).

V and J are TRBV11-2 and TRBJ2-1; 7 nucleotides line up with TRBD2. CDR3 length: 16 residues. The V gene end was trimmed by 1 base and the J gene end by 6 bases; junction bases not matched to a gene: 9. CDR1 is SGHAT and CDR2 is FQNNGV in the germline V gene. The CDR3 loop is CASSLGRGLIANEQFF. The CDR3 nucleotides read TGTGCCAGCAGCTTAGGGCGGGGGTTGATCGCCAATGAGCAGTTCTTC.

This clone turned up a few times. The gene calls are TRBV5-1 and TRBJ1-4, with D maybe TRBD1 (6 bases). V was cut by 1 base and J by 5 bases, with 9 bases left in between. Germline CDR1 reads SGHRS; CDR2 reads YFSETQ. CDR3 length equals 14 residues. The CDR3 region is CASSLRGLNEKLFF. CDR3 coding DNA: TGCGCCAGCAGCTTGAGGGGGTTAAATGAAAAACTGTTTTTT.

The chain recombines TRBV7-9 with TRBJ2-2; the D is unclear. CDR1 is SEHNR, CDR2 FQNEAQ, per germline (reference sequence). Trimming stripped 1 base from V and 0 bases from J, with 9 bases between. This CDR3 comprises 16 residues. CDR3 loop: CASSLGSGTNTGELFF. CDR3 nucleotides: TGTGCCAGCAGCTTAGGGTCGGGTACGAACACCGGGGAGCTGTTTTTT.

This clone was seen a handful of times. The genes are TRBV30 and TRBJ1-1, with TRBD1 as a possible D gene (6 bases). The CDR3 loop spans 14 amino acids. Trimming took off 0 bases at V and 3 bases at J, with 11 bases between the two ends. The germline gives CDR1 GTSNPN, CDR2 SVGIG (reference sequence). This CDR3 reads CAWSVGDTYTEAFF. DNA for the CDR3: TGTGCCTGGAGTGTGGGGGACACCTACACTGAAGCTTTCTTT.

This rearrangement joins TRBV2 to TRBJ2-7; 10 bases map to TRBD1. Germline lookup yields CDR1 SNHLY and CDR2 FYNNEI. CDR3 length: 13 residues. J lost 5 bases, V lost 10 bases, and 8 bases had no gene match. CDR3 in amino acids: CATEGQGSHEQYF. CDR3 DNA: TGTGCCACCGAGGGACAGGGGTCCCACGAGCAGTACTTC.

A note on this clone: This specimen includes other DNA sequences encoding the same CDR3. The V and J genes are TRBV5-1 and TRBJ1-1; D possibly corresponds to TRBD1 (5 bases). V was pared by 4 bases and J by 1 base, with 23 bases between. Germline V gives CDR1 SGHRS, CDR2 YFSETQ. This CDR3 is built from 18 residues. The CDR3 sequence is CASSPYLQGGLQNTEAFF. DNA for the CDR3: TGCGCCAGCAGCCCATACCTCCAGGGAGGCTTACAGAACACTGAAGCTTTCTTT.

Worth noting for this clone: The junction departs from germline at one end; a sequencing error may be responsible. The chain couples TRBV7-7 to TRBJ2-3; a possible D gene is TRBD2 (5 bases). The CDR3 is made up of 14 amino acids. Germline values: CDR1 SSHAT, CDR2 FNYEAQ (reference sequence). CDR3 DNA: TGTGCTAGCAGTTTGGGTACTAGGATGGATACGCAGTATTTT. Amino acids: CASSLGTRMDTQYF.

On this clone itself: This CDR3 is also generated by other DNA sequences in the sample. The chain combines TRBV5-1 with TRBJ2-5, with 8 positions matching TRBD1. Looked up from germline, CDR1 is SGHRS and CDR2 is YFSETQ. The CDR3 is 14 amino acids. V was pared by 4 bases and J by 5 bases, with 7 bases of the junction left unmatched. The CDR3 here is CASSVGQGRETQYF. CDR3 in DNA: TGCGCCAGCAGCGTTGGACAGGGTCGGGAGACCCAGTACTTC.

The CDR3 sequence is CASSQNSGGEMNTEAFF. CDR3 nucleotide sequence: TGTGCCAGCAGCCAGAATTCGGGCGGGGAAATGAACACTGAAGCTTTCTTT. The genes are TRBV11-2 and TRBJ1-1, with D uncertain. Trimming removed 5 bases from V and 0 bases from J, with 19 bases in between. In germline, CDR1 is SGHAT, CDR2 FQNNGV. This CDR3 spans 17 amino acids.

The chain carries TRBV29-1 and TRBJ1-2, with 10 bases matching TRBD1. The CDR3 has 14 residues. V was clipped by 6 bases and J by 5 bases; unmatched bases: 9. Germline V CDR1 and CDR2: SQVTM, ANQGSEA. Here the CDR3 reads CSVARGDRGYGYTF. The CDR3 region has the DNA TGCAGCGTCGCTAGGGGGGACAGGGGTTATGGCTACACCTTC.

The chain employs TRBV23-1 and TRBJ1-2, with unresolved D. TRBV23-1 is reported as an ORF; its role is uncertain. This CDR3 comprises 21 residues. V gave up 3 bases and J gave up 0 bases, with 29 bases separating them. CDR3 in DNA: TGCGCCAGCAGTCACCCCCGCGGAGGGTTACCGTTCGTACGGGCTAACTATGGCTACACCTTC. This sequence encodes CASSHPRGGLPFVRANYGYTF.

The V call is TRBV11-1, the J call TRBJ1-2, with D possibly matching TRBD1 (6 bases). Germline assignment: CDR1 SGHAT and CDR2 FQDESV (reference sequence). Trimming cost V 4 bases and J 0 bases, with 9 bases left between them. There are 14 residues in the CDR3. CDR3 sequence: CASSSDSSNYGYTF. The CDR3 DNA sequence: TGTGCCAGCAGCTCGGACAGCTCTAACTATGGCTACACCTTC.

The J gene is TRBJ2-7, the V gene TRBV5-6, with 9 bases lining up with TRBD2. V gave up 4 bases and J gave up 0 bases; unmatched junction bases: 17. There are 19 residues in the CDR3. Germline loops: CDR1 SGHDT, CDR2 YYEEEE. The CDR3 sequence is CASSVGLSSGGLSSYEQYF. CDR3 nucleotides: TGTGCCAGCAGCGTTGGCCTTAGTAGCGGGGGCCTGAGCTCCTACGAGCAGTACTTC.

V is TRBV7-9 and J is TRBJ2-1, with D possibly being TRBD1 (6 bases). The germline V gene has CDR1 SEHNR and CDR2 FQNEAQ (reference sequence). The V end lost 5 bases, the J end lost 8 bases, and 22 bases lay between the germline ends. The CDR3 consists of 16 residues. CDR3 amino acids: CASSGGVVLLGDEQFF. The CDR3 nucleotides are TGTGCCAGCAGCGGGGGCGTGGTCCTTTTAGGCGATGAGCAGTTCTTC.

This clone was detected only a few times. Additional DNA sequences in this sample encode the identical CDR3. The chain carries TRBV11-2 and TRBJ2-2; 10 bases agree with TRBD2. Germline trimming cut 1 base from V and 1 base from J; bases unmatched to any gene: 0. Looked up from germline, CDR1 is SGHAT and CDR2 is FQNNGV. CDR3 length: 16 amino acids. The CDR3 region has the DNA TGTGCCAGCAGCTTAGGACTAGCGGGGAACACCGGGGAGCTGTTTTTT. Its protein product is CASSLGLAGNTGELFF.

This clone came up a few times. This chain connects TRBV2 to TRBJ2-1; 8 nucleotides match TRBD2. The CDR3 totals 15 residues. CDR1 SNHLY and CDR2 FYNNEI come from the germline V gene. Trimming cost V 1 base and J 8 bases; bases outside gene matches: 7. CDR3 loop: CASSEGGLVGDEQFF. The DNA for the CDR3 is TGTGCCAGCAGTGAAGGGGGACTAGTCGGTGATGAGCAGTTCTTC.

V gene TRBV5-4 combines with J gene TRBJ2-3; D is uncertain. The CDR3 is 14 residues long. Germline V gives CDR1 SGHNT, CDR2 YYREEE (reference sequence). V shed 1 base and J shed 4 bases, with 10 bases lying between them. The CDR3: CASSLRVPADTQYF. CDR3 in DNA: TGTGCCAGCAGCTTGCGGGTCCCAGCAGATACGCAGTATTTT.

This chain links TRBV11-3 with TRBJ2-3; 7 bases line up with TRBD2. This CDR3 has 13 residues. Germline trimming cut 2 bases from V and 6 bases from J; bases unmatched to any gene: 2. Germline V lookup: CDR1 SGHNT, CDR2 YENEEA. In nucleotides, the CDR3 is TGTGCCAGCAGCTTAAGGCGGGGGGATACGCAGTATTTT. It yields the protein CASSLRRGDTQYF.

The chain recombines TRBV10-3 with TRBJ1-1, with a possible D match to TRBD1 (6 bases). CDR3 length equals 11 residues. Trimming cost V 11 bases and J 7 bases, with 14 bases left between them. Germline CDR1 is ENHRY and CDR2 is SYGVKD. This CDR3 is CAVGGGVEAFF. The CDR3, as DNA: TGTGCCGTGGGCGGGGGCGTTGAAGCTTTCTTT.

The chain's CDR3 is CASSLQGGEQYF. The CDR3 DNA sequence: TGTGCCAGCAGCTTACAGGGTGGCGAGCAGTACTTC. The chain employs TRBV9 and TRBJ2-7; D is perhaps TRBD1 (6 bases). V was shortened by 4 bases and J by 6 bases, with 11 bases between the two germline ends. CDR3 length: 12 amino acids. The germline V gene encodes CDR1 SGDLS and CDR2 YYNGEE.

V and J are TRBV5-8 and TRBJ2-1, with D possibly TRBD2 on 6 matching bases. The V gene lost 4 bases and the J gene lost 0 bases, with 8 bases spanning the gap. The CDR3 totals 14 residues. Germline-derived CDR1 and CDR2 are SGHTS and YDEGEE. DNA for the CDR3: TGTGCCAGCAGCGGAGGGAGCTCCTACAATGAGCAGTTCTTC. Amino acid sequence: CASSGGSSYNEQFF.

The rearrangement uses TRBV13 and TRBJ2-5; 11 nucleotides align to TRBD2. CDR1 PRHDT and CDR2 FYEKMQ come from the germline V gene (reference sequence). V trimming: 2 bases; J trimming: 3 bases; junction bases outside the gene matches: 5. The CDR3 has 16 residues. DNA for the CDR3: TGTGCCAGCAGCTTAACTAGCGGGGGTTATGAAGAGACCCAGTACTTC. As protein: CASSLTSGGYEETQYF.

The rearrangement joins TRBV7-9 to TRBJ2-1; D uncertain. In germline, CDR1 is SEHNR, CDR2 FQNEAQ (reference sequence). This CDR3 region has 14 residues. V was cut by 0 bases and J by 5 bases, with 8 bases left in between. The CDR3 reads CASSLAPGHNEQFF. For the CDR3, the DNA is TGTGCCAGCAGCTTAGCCCCCGGTCACAATGAGCAGTTCTTC.

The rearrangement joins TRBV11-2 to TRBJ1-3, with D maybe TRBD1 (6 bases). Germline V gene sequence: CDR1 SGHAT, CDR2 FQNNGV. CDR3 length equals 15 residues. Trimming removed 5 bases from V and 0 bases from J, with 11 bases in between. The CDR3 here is CASSAGVPSGNTIYF. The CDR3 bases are TGTGCCAGCAGCGCAGGGGTCCCCTCTGGAAACACCATATATTTT.